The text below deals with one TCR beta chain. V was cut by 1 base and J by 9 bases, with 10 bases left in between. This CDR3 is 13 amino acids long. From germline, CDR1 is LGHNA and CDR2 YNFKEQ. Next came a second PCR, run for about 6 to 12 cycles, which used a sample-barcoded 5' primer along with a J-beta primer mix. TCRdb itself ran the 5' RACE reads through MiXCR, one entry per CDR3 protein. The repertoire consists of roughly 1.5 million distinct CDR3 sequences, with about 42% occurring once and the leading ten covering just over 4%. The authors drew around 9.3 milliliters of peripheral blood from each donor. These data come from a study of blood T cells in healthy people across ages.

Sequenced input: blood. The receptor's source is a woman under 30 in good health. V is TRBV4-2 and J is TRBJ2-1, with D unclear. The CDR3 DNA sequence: TGTGCCAGCAGCCAAGCTAACGTGAGTGAGCAGTTCTTC. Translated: CASSQANVSEQFF.